This TCR beta chain is drawn from a study of blood T cell repertoires in COVID-19. Across the whole study: Spain, Italy and the United States supplied samples that represented acute and convalescent COVID-19.

The CDR3 consists of 12 residues. The V gene's germline CDR1 is LGHNT and CDR2 FRNRAP. The V end lost 5 bases, the J end lost 7 bases, and 9 bases lay between the germline ends. Under the authors' procedure: Scientists estimated how many nucleated cells there were by amplifying reference gene primers. Libraries were prepared by immunoSEQ multiplex PCR; TCRdb keeps only in-frame clonotypes and omits some of them. Clonal size and the V and J genes are those of that table, whereas D and trimming came from the DNA. The sample yields 95,000 to 100,000 clones, around 80% seen once. Sequences were obtained from peripheral blood. The chain joins TRBV12-5 to TRBJ1-3, with D tentatively TRBD1 (5 bases). The sequence was obtained from a man aged 65-85 years with acute or convalescent COVID-19. This CDR3 reads CASGTGGNTIYF. CDR3 nucleotide sequence: TGTGCTAGTGGTACGGGGGGGAACACCATATATTTT.